Following are 29 T cell receptor beta chains from one sample sequenced in a study of blood T cell repertoires in COVID-19. Using immunoSEQ multiplex PCR, the repertoire was profiled, and TCRdb retains in-frame clones only, with some absent. This sample has around 200,000 clones, with around 86% found just once. Material for sequencing was peripheral blood. The source of these receptors is a human donor in a cohort sampled during active COVID-19.

The rearrangement joins TRBV27 to TRBJ2-4, with TRBD1 identical over 7 bases. The germline V gene has CDR1 MNHEY and CDR2 SMNVEV (reference sequence). This CDR3 is built from 17 residues. V was pared by 8 bases and J by 0 bases, with 13 bases of the junction left unmatched. CDR3: CASRATGDRGAKNIQYF. The CDR3, as DNA: TGTGCCAGCCGAGCAACAGGGGATCGGGGAGCCAAAAACATTCAGTACTTC.

This rearrangement joins TRBV4-1 to TRBJ1-3; 9 bases are shared with TRBD1. V trimming: 5 bases; J trimming: 0 bases; junction bases outside the gene matches: 11. The CDR3 totals 18 residues. The germline V gene encodes CDR1 MGHRA and CDR2 YSYEKL. The DNA of the CDR3 is TGCGCCAGCAGCTCCCGACAGGGGGTAACCTACTCTGGAAACACCATATATTTT. Protein sequence: CASSSRQGVTYSGNTIYF.

This sequence joins TRBV18 and TRBJ2-3, with 8 bases lining up with TRBD2. The trim removed 3 bases at V and 4 bases at J, leaving 9 bases unmatched. Germline V gives CDR1 KGHSH, CDR2 LQKENI. This CDR3 spans 16 amino acids. CDR3 DNA sequence: TGTGCCAGCTCACCCCTGGCGGGAGGAAAGGCAGATACGCAGTATTTT. It specifies CASSPLAGGKADTQYF. Based on the CDR3 plus reference TRBV18 and TRBJ2-3, the full variable domain is NAGVMQNPRHLVRRRGQEARLRCSPMKGHSHVYWYRQLPEEGLKFMVYLQKENIIDESGMPKERFSAEFPKEGPSILRIQQVVRGDSAAYFCASSPLAGGKADTQYFGPGTRLTVL.

On this clone itself: The sample has other DNA sequences that encode this CDR3 too. This chain joins TRBV2 and TRBJ1-5; TRBD1 might be the D (5 bases). CDR3 length equals 14 residues. Trimming stripped 6 bases from V and 0 bases from J, with 9 bases between. The germline gives CDR1 SNHLY, CDR2 FYNNEI. Here the CDR3 reads CASRQDNSNQPQHF. CDR3 nucleotides: TGTGCCAGCAGACAGGACAATAGCAATCAGCCCCAGCATTTT.

This clone was detected once. This rearrangement joins TRBV20-1 to TRBJ2-5; TRBD2 aligns across 10 bases. The CDR3 consists of 16 residues. Germline CDR1 reads DFQATT; CDR2 reads SNEGSKA (reference sequence). Trimming took 3 bases from V and 4 from J; bases not matched to a gene: 11. The CDR3 region is CSASWASGSGTETQYF. CDR3 DNA sequence: TGCAGTGCTAGTTGGGCTAGCGGGAGCGGTACAGAGACCCAGTACTTC.

In its sample, this clone was seen a few times. This chain connects TRBV4-3 to TRBJ2-5; 8 bases are a match to TRBD2. This CDR3 contains 17 residues. The germline gives CDR1 LGHNA, CDR2 YSLEER. V shed 0 bases and J 4 bases; nucleotides not matched to a gene: 10. CDR3 sequence (DNA): TGCGCCAGCAGCCAAGAGCTAGCGGGTATTAAAGGAGAGACCCAGTACTTC. Residues: CASSQELAGIKGETQYF.

The chain uses TRBV18 and TRBJ2-2; TRBD2 agrees at 12 bases. Germline lookup yields CDR1 KGHSH and CDR2 LQKENI. This CDR3 spans 17 amino acids. Trimming cost V 3 bases and J 7 bases; bases outside gene matches: 9. Here the CDR3 DNA reads TGTGCCAGCTCACCCTTCTGGACTAGCGGGACAAGCGGGGAGCTGTTTTTT. Its protein product is CASSPFWTSGTSGELFF.

The V and J genes are TRBV7-9 and TRBJ1-1, with a weak D call TRBD1 (6 bases). Looked up from germline, CDR1 is SEHNR and CDR2 is FQNEAQ (reference sequence). The CDR3 runs to 15 residues. V was shortened by 5 bases and J by 1 base, with 14 bases between the two germline ends. The CDR3 nucleotides are TGTGCCAGCAGCCCACCCTTGACAGGGAACACTGAAGCTTTCTTT. Amino acid sequence: CASSPPLTGNTEAFF. The full variable domain, with the rest looked up from reference TRBV7-9 and TRBJ1-1, is DTGVSQNPRHKITKRGQNVTFRCDPISEHNRLYWYRQTLGQGPEFLTYFQNEAQLEKSRLLSDRFSAERPKGSFSTLEIQRTEQGDSAMYLCASSPPLTGNTEAFFGQGTRLTVV.

This rearrangement joins TRBV6-5 to TRBJ2-7; 8 positions match TRBD1. The V gene end was trimmed by 4 bases and the J gene end by 5 bases; junction bases not matched to a gene: 10. The CDR3 length is 15 residues. Germline CDR1 is MNHEY and CDR2 is SVGAGI. This chain's CDR3 is CASSFGQGHTNEQYF. In DNA, the CDR3 is TGTGCCAGCAGTTTCGGACAGGGCCATACCAACGAGCAGTACTTC.

The chain joins TRBV5-1 to TRBJ2-7; possibly TRBD2 for D (5 bases). V lost 1 base, J lost 5 bases, and 13 bases lay in between. Per germline, CDR1 SGHRS and CDR2 YFSETQ. The CDR3 totals 14 residues. In DNA, the CDR3 is TGCGCCAGCAGCTTGTACACGGGGATAAACGAGCAGTACTTC. Protein sequence: CASSLYTGINEQYF.

The rearrangement links TRBV7-2 to TRBJ2-6, with D possibly being TRBD1 (6 bases). The CDR3 runs to 16 residues. Trimming took off 5 bases at V and 2 bases at J, with 13 bases between the two ends. Germline loops: CDR1 SGHTA, CDR2 FQGNSA. Here the CDR3 DNA reads TGTGCCAGCAGCCAGACAGGACCCCCTGGGGCCAACGTCCTGACTTTC. Translated: CASSQTGPPGANVLTF.

This clone was seen many times. This same CDR3 is encoded by further DNA sequences in the sample. The V call is TRBV28, the J call TRBJ2-1; 9 nucleotides line up with TRBD2. Trimming cost V 3 bases and J 1 base; bases outside gene matches: 7. This CDR3 region has 17 residues. Germline lookup yields CDR1 MDHEN and CDR2 SYDVKM. CDR3: CASSFPRLADSYNEQFF. CDR3 in DNA: TGTGCCAGCAGTTTCCCTCGACTAGCGGATTCCTACAATGAGCAGTTCTTC.

This sequence joins TRBV5-1 and TRBJ1-2, with D possibly matching TRBD1 (6 bases). Trimming cost V 5 bases and J 6 bases, with 14 bases left between them. Per the germline V gene, CDR1 is SGHRS and CDR2 is YFSETQ. The CDR3 consists of 13 residues. This CDR3 is CASRDRIVDGYTF. The CDR3 nucleotides are TGCGCCAGCAGAGACAGGATTGTAGATGGCTACACCTTC.

This clone appeared a few times. The chain carries TRBV16 and TRBJ1-1, with no clear D. Trimming left V 1 base short and J 1 base short, with 10 bases between. The CDR3 length is 15 residues. Looked up from germline, CDR1 is KGHSY and CDR2 is FQNENV. CDR3 residues: CASSQLSWWNTEAFF. The CDR3 bases are TGTGCCAGCAGCCAATTGAGTTGGTGGAACACTGAAGCTTTCTTT.

The CDR3 sequence: CASSKLAGALGETQYF. CDR3 DNA sequence: TGTGCCAGTAGTAAACTAGCGGGAGCGTTGGGAGAGACCCAGTACTTC. The chain carries TRBV19 and TRBJ2-5; 11 bases are a match to TRBD2. Trimming took 4 bases from V and 4 from J; bases not matched to a gene: 8. From germline, CDR1 is LNHDA and CDR2 SQIVND (reference sequence). The CDR3 totals 16 residues.

This sequence joins TRBV3-1 (or the pseudogene TRBV3-2) and TRBJ2-7, with 10 bases that match TRBD2. The CDR3 spans 17 residues. The ends lost 3 bases at V and 0 bases at J; junction bases unmatched: 8. Germline V gene data show CDR1 as LGHDT and CDR2 as YNNKEL (reference sequence). CDR3 region: CASSQRTSGAVSYEQYF. In DNA, the CDR3 is TGTGCCAGCAGCCAGCGGACTAGCGGAGCCGTCTCCTACGAGCAGTACTTC.

V and J are TRBV13 and TRBJ2-3, with D tentatively TRBD2 (5 bases). There are 15 residues in the CDR3. Trimming left V 2 bases short and J 0 bases short, with 9 bases between. CDR1 and CDR2 from the germline V gene are PRHDT and FYEKMQ (reference sequence). CDR3 protein: CASSLRTPSTDTQYF. CDR3 sequence (DNA): TGTGCCAGCAGCTTACGGACTCCTAGCACAGATACGCAGTATTTT.

The sample holds a few counts of this clone. The chain links TRBV27 to TRBJ1-3; D possibly corresponds to TRBD1 (6 bases). The CDR3 has 15 residues. Trimming took off 5 bases at V and 2 bases at J, with 13 bases between the two ends. Germline values: CDR1 MNHEY, CDR2 SMNVEV (reference sequence). The CDR3 region has the DNA TGTGCCAGCAGTGAGGGACATCCCACTGGAAACACCATATATTTT. Translated: CASSEGHPTGNTIYF.

This clone showed up just once. The chain is built from TRBV24-1 and TRBJ1-5; D remains unclear. There are 14 residues in the CDR3. The ends were cut back, 4 bases at V and 0 bases at J, with 6 bases in the middle. Per germline, CDR1 KGHDR and CDR2 SFDVKD. CDR3 nucleotides: TGTGCCACCAGTGACAACTATAGCAATCAGCCCCAGCATTTT. Translation gives CATSDNYSNQPQHF.

The chain is built from TRBV12-3 or TRBV12-4 and TRBJ2-7; D is ambiguous. V lost 6 bases and J 6 bases, leaving 12 bases between the germline ends. This CDR3 contains 12 residues. For the CDR3, the DNA is TGTGCCAGCAGCCCAGCGCGGCCCGAGCAGTACTTC. Amino acid sequence: CASSPARPEQYF.

This clone was observed a few times. The chain uses TRBV2 and TRBJ2-7; D is undetermined. The V gene's germline CDR1 is SNHLY and CDR2 FYNNEI. V gave up 5 bases and J gave up 3 bases, with 8 bases separating them. The CDR3 is made up of 12 amino acids. This chain's CDR3 is CASSLVLYEQYF. DNA for the CDR3: TGTGCCAGCAGTCTAGTACTCTACGAGCAGTACTTC.

The rearrangement uses TRBV7-7 and TRBJ2-1; tentative D call: TRBD1 (6 bases). CDR3 length: 14 amino acids. CDR1 SSHAT and CDR2 FNYEAQ come from the germline V gene (reference sequence). The V end was cut by 3 bases, the J end by 5 bases, with 11 bases between. The CDR3 loop reads CASSLEQGHNEQFF. CDR3 sequence (DNA): TGTGCCAGCAGCTTGGAACAGGGTCACAATGAGCAGTTCTTC.

There are many counts of this clone. The chain is built from TRBV27 and TRBJ2-7; TRBD1 agrees at 7 bases. CDR1 MNHEY and CDR2 SMNVEV come from the germline V gene (reference sequence). V shed 5 bases, J shed 0 bases, and the junction held 10 bases outside the gene matches. This CDR3 contains 16 residues. The CDR3 region is CASSHNPGTVSYEQYF. In DNA, the CDR3 is TGTGCCAGCAGTCACAATCCAGGGACAGTCTCCTACGAGCAGTACTTC.

This chain uses TRBV28 with TRBJ1-1; 9 nucleotides match TRBD1. Trimming at V came to 4 bases and at J to 1 base, leaving 4 bases not matched to a gene. The germline gives CDR1 MDHEN, CDR2 SYDVKM. The CDR3 runs to 15 residues. The DNA for the CDR3 is TGTGCCAGCAGTTACCCGGACAGGGGGAACACTGAAGCTTTCTTT. Translated, it gives CASSYPDRGNTEAFF.

V and J are TRBV10-3 and TRBJ2-5; D might be TRBD1 (5 bases). The CDR3 length is 13 residues. V was shortened by 6 bases and J by 5 bases, with 13 bases between the two germline ends. Germline values: CDR1 ENHRY, CDR2 SYGVKD. CDR3 residues: CAISQDGAETQYF. As DNA, the CDR3 is TGTGCCATCAGCCAGGATGGGGCGGAGACCCAGTACTTC.

The table lists this clone with a count of one. The chain has TRBV18 and TRBJ1-2; 9 positions match TRBD1. The V gene's germline CDR1 is KGHSH and CDR2 LQKENI. There are 18 residues in the CDR3. The trim removed 4 bases at V and 3 bases at J, leaving 15 bases unmatched. The CDR3 reads CASSQTTGGGSSHYGYTF. The CDR3 bases are TGTGCCAGCTCACAAACAACAGGGGGCGGCTCGAGTCACTATGGCTACACCTTC. Together with reference TRBV18 and TRBJ1-2, the CDR3 gives the full variable domain: NAGVMQNPRHLVRRRGQEARLRCSPMKGHSHVYWYRQLPEEGLKFMVYLQKENIIDESGMPKERFSAEFPKEGPSILRIQQVVRGDSAAYFCASSQTTGGGSSHYGYTFGSGTRLTVV.

This rearrangement joins TRBV24-1 to TRBJ1-3; 9 nucleotides agree with TRBD1. Germline V lookup: CDR1 KGHDR, CDR2 SFDVKD. The junction had 6 bases not matched to a gene; V was cut back by 4 bases and J by 3 bases. This CDR3 has 16 residues. CDR3 sequence: CATSDPTGGDGNTIYF. The CDR3 region has the DNA TGTGCCACCAGTGACCCGACAGGGGGAGATGGAAACACCATATATTTT.

The chain combines TRBV14 with TRBJ2-5, with 7 nucleotides matching TRBD1. Trimming at V came to 3 bases and at J to 5 bases, leaving 12 bases not matched to a gene. The CDR3 contains 16 residues. Germline CDR1 is SGHDN and CDR2 is FVKESK. CDR3 nucleotide sequence: TGTGCCAGCAGCCACGGGGACAGTGAATTAGGGGAGACCCAGTACTTC. It yields the protein CASSHGDSELGETQYF.

This chain joins TRBV27 and TRBJ2-7, with 14 bases matching TRBD2. The V gene end was trimmed by 5 bases and the J gene end by 6 bases; junction bases not matched to a gene: 6. The germline gives CDR1 MNHEY, CDR2 SMNVEV (reference sequence). This CDR3 is 15 amino acids long. CDR3 coding DNA: TGTGCCAGCAGTCCGGGACTAGCGGGAGCTTCCGAGCAGTACTTC. As protein: CASSPGLAGASEQYF.